This T cell receptor beta chain emerged from a study of cytomegalovirus exposure and HLA in healthy donors. Study as a whole: A previous analysis identified approximately 120 million unique TCR beta sequences derived from around 200 million T cells.

This clone has just a few counts. Its cognate antigen is unknown. The CDR3 is 16 amino acids. V lost 3 bases, J lost 1 base, and 9 bases stayed unmatched. In germline, CDR1 is SGHNT, CDR2 YYREEE (reference sequence). PCR was performed using 60 Vbeta and 13 Jbeta primers. Repertoires were generated with immunoSEQ multiplex PCR, while TCRdb's copy carries only in-frame clones and drops some. Of about 67,000 clones in the sample, about two thirds were seen once. Study-wide results and limits: Based on reports, TCR beta sequences accurately predicted HLA-A and HLA-B alleles for most subjects. Later work found that TCR association rates differed between HLA loci; DRB1 had the most and HLA-C the fewest. Most of the CMV-associated TCR beta chains (in a later analysis) appeared to be HLA-restricted.

This receptor was obtained from a woman aged 25 to 39 in good health and CMV-seronegative. Sequenced sample: PBMCs. The chain has TRBV5-4 and TRBJ2-5; 7 bases match TRBD1. In nucleotides, the CDR3 is TGTGCCAGCAGCTCCGATTTCGGGACAGCCCAAGAGACCCAGTACTTC. Its protein product is CASSSDFGTAQETQYF. Drawing the rest from reference TRBV5-4 and TRBJ2-5, the complete variable domain is ETGVTQSPTHLIKTRGQQVTLRCSSQSGHNTVSWYQQALGQGPQFIFQYYREEENGRGNFPPRFSGLQFPNYSSELNVNALELDDSALYLCASSSDFGTAQETQYFGPGTRLLVL.